A selection of T cell receptor beta chains follows, all from one sample in a study of T cell responses to AZD1222 COVID-19 vaccine. TCRdb keeps only in-frame clones here, not all; method: immunoSEQ multiplex PCR. The sample holds fewer than 80,000 clones, roughly 88% seen once. The material sequenced was peripheral blood, taken 28 days after the second dose of the MenACWY control vaccine. Every receptor here comes from an adult who received the MenACWY meningococcal vaccine as a control. Each CDR3 is given without its conserved first and last residue. The D gene is left open where the match is weak.

TRBJ1-1 | TRBV14 | TRBD1 | ASSPRQGRAEAF
TRBJ1-1 | TRBV3-1/TRBV3-2 | NA | ASSQEPGRNTEAF
TRBJ2-1 | TRBV24-1 | NA | ATSAGGGEFEQF
TRBJ2-2 | TRBV27 | NA | ASSLGPAPTGELF
TRBJ1-1 | TRBV2 | NA | ASRGRTEAF
TRBJ1-2 | TRBV2 | NA | ASSDGGSGGYT
TRBJ1-5 | TRBV4-1 | NA | ASSHEVQSNQPQH
TRBJ2-1 | TRBV19 | TRBD2 | ASSMGRVNEQF
TRBJ2-2 | TRBV11-1 | NA | ASSFGRGNTGELF
TRBJ2-5 | TRBV19 | TRBD2 | ASSPLRTSGGAQETQY
TRBJ1-1 | TRBV6-5 | TRBD1 | ASWTGMNTEAF
TRBJ2-7 | TRBV3-1/TRBV3-2 | TRBD1 | ASSPGQLFYEQY
TRBJ2-3 | TRBV19 | NA | ASSPTGTDTQY
TRBJ1-1 | TRBV19 | NA | ASSIGGGPDTEAF
TRBJ1-1 | TRBV12-3/TRBV12-4 | NA | ASSLQGDTEAF
TRBJ2-2 | TRBV20-1 | NA | SARGDGELF
TRBJ1-5 | TRBV12-5 | NA | ASGPGQGNNQPQH
TRBJ1-4 | TRBV19 | NA | ASSIGGGTREKLF
TRBJ2-7 | TRBV2 | NA | ASSGWDPSYEQY
TRBJ1-1 | TRBV6-5 | TRBD1 | ASSWDRETEAF
TRBJ1-5 | TRBV5-1 | TRBD1 | ASSPGTAYGNQPQH
TRBJ2-7 | TRBV7-3 | NA | ASSLGPDYEQY
TRBJ2-5 | TRBV19 | NA | ASSFDREETQY
TRBJ2-5 | TRBV4-2 | TRBD1 | ASSQAKGQGAGETQY
TRBJ1-5 | TRBV4-1 | NA | ASSQPGGGPVNQPQH
TRBJ2-7 | TRBV5-1 | NA | ASSLAGTWNEQY
TRBJ1-1 | TRBV19 | TRBD1 | ASSMQGEGTEAF